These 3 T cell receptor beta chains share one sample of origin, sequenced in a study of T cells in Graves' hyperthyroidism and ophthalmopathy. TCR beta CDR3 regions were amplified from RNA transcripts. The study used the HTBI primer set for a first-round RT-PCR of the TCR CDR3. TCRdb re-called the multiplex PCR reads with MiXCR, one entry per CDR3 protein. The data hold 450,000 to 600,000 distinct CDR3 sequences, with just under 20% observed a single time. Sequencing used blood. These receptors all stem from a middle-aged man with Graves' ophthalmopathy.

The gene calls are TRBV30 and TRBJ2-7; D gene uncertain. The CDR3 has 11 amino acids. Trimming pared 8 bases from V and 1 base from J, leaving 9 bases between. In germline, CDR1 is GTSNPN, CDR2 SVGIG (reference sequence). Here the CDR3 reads CALLGSYEQYF. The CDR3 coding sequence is TGTGCCCTACTGGGATCCTACGAGCAGTACTTC.

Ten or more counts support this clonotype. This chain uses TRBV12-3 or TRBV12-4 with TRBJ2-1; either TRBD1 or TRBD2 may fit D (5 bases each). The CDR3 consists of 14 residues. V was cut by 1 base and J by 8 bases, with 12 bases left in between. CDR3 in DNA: TGTGCCAGCAGTTTAGGGTCGAGGGGCGATGAGCAGTTCTTC. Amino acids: CASSLGSRGDEQFF.

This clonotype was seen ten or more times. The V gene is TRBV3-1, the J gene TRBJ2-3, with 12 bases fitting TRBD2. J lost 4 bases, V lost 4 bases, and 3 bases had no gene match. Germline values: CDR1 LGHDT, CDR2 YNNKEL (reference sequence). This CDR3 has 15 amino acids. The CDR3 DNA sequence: TGTGCCAGCAGCCCTAGCGGGGGGGCAGCAGATACGCAGTATTTT. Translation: CASSPSGGAADTQYF.